This T cell receptor (beta chain) is drawn from a study of identical twins. Study outcomes and limitations: The study drew conclusions from cross-sectional statistical analysis, not from following the same donors.

This CDR3 contains 11 residues. Trimming took off 4 bases at V and 3 bases at J, with 7 bases between the two ends. Germline V gene sequence: CDR1 SQVTM, CDR2 ANQGSEA. This clonotype appeared many times. Antigen unknown. Using its own MiXCR run on the 5' RACE reads, TCRdb lists one record per CDR3 protein. Of 300,000 to 400,000 distinct CDR3 sequences detected, 9% to 15% appear once; the ten largest clones hold around 6.9%. In addition, the sample was reused for a study of yellow fever vaccine responses in identical twins.

The sequencing input was CD8+ T cells sorted from blood. The origin of this receptor is a young woman in good health. The chain couples TRBV29-1 to TRBJ2-7, with D hard to call. For the CDR3, the DNA is TGCAGCGTTGGATTAGGCTACGAGCAGTACTTC. Residues: CSVGLGYEQYF.